This TCR beta chain was found in a study of T-cell memory formation after mild COVID-19. This CDR3 has 18 residues. With 0 bases removed from V and 0 bases from J, the gap between germline ends came to 18 bases. Germline V CDR1 and CDR2: DFQATT, SNEGSKA (reference sequence). A single record per CDR3 protein comes from TCRdb applying MiXCR to the 5' RACE reads. The sample comprises 150,000 to 200,000 distinct CDR3 sequences, more than 9% of which are singletons, and 3.8% rests with the top ten. Sample: PBMCs or a T cell subset sorted from them (not recorded which). This TCR was recovered from a young man who had mild COVID-19 (a few samples of this study predate the infection). Cell type and time point are not known. The chain is built from TRBV20-1 and TRBJ2-1; the D gene could be TRBD1 or TRBD2 (5 bases each). CDR3 sequence reads: CSARDPPRGRSSYNEQFF. The CDR3 DNA is TGCAGTGCTAGAGATCCTCCGAGGGGAAGAAGCTCCTACAATGAGCAGTTCTTC.